The 18 T cell receptor beta chains given below trace back to one sample, sequenced in a study of cytomegalovirus exposure and HLA in healthy donors. PCR was performed using 60 Vbeta and 13 Jbeta primers. Using immunoSEQ multiplex PCR, the repertoire was profiled, and TCRdb retains in-frame clones only, with some absent. The sample has 250,000 to 300,000 clones, around 90% seen once. Sequencing used PBMCs. These receptors all stem from a girl aged 2 to 9 in good health and CMV-seronegative.

This chain uses TRBV13 with TRBJ1-1; D perhaps matches TRBD1 (6 bases). Trimming took 0 bases from V and 2 from J, leaving 7 bases between them. The CDR3 has 14 amino acids. Germline values: CDR1 PRHDT, CDR2 FYEKMQ (reference sequence). DNA for the CDR3: TGTGCCAGCAGCTTAGGCAGGGGTAACACTGAAGCTTTCTTT. It translates to CASSLGRGNTEAFF.

The CDR3 here is CASSLEERGPDTQYF. The CDR3 DNA is TGTGCCAGCAGCTTGGAGGAGCGGGGCCCAGATACGCAGTATTTT. The chain combines TRBV5-6 with TRBJ2-3, with TRBD2 matching 7 bases. Germline trimming cut 0 bases from V and 4 bases from J; bases unmatched to any gene: 5. Looked up from germline, CDR1 is SGHDT and CDR2 is YYEEEE. CDR3 length: 15 amino acids.

The chain recombines TRBV28 with TRBJ2-7; no firm D call. The V gene's germline CDR1 is MDHEN and CDR2 SYDVKM. Trimming removed 5 bases from V and 0 bases from J, with 11 bases in between. This CDR3 has 14 residues. This CDR3 reads CASSPRQDSYEQYF. In DNA form, the CDR3 reads TGTGCCAGCAGTCCTCGACAAGACTCCTACGAGCAGTACTTC.

Only one count was recorded for this clone. Within the sample, other DNA sequences also encode this same CDR3. V gene TRBV27 combines with J gene TRBJ2-7, with D possibly TRBD2 on 5 matching bases. The germline V gene has CDR1 MNHEY and CDR2 SMNVEV (reference sequence). The length of the CDR3 is 11 residues. Deletions cut 4 bases from V and 5 bases from J, with 6 bases between. CDR3 nucleotides: TGTGCCAGCAGTTCGGGGAACGAGCAGTACTTC. This translates into CASSSGNEQYF.

This clone has only one observation. The chain employs TRBV2 and TRBJ2-1, with D possibly being TRBD2 (5 bases). V lost 6 bases and J 2 bases, leaving 8 bases between the germline ends. The CDR3 contains 13 residues. Germline values: CDR1 SNHLY, CDR2 FYNNEI. The CDR3 nucleotides are TGTGCCAGCAGCCTGGGAGCCTACAATGAGCAGTTCTTC. Protein product: CASSLGAYNEQFF. The full variable domain, rest sourced from reference TRBV2 and TRBJ2-1, is EPEVTQTPSHQVTQMGQEVILRCVPISNHLYFYWYRQILGQKVEFLVSFYNNEISEKSEIFDDQFSVERPDGSNFTLKIRSTKLEDSAMYFCASSLGAYNEQFFGPGTRLTVL.

This clone was picked up one time. The chain couples TRBV7-3 to TRBJ1-1; a possible D gene is TRBD1 (6 bases). Germline assignment: CDR1 SGHTA and CDR2 FQGTGA. V was cut by 1 base and J by 5 bases, with 11 bases left in between. The CDR3 consists of 14 residues. CDR3 nucleotide sequence: TGTGCCAGCAGCTTAAAGCGGGGGCAAACTGAAGCTTTCTTT. Residues: CASSLKRGQTEAFF.

This clone has only a few counts. One junction end does not reproduce the germline sequence, and a read error may be involved. At the DNA level, this CDR3 is encoded by other sequences in the same sample as well. The chain joins TRBV6-1 to TRBJ1-5, with D uncertain. This CDR3 is built from 13 residues. The V gene's germline CDR1 is MNHNS and CDR2 SASEGT. The CDR3: CASSEGRVQPQHF. For the CDR3, the DNA is TGTGCCAGCAGCGAAGGGAGAGTACAGCCCCAGCATTTT.

This chain uses TRBV7-2 with TRBJ2-7, with 9 bases aligning to TRBD2. J was trimmed by 9 bases and V by 3 bases; bases with no gene match: 12. CDR3 length: 15 residues. CDR1 and CDR2 (germline): SGHTA, FQGNSA. For the CDR3, the DNA is TGTGCCAGCAGCTTCTCCGGGACTAGCCTCCCTGGGCAGTACTTC. Translating it yields CASSFSGTSLPGQYF.

In regard to this clone: Additional DNA sequences in this sample encode the identical CDR3. The V and J genes are TRBV27 and TRBJ2-5; weak D call: TRBD1 (5 bases). Deletions cut 6 bases from V and 4 bases from J, with 12 bases between. The length of the CDR3 is 13 residues. Germline V gene sequence: CDR1 MNHEY, CDR2 SMNVEV (reference sequence). The CDR3 DNA reads as TGTGCCAGCAGGGGCCAGGGTAGAGAGACCCAGTACTTC. Protein product: CASRGQGRETQYF.

The chain joins TRBV6-1 to TRBJ1-5; D unclear. CDR1 is MNHNS and CDR2 is SASEGT in the germline V gene. Trimming took off 5 bases at V and 7 bases at J, with 9 bases between the two ends. The CDR3 has 12 residues. CDR3 DNA: TGTGCCAGCAGTACTGTCGGGCAGCCCCAGCATTTT. Translated: CASSTVGQPQHF.

The rearrangement uses TRBV4-1 and TRBJ2-7; maybe TRBD2 (6 bases). Between the trimmed V and J ends, which lost 6 bases and 0 bases, there was a span of 21 bases. The germline V gene has CDR1 MGHRA and CDR2 YSYEKL. CDR3 length: 17 amino acids. CDR3 nucleotides: TGCGCCAGCAGACAACTCTTCGCCGGGACTCACTCCTACGAGCAGTACTTC. It encodes CASRQLFAGTHSYEQYF.

The chain combines TRBV5-1 with TRBJ1-6, with D maybe TRBD1 (5 bases). Trimming stripped 0 bases from V and 5 bases from J, with 9 bases between. Germline assignment: CDR1 SGHRS and CDR2 YFSETQ. This CDR3 comprises 15 residues. The CDR3 DNA reads TGCGCCAGCAGCTTGGTAGTAGGGGATAATTCACCCCTCCACTTT. This sequence encodes CASSLVVGDNSPLHF.

The chain employs TRBV6-5 and TRBJ2-7; the D is unclear. There are 16 residues in the CDR3. Trimming removed 4 bases at V and 3 bases at J, with 19 bases between. Looked up from germline, CDR1 is MNHEY and CDR2 is SVGAGI. The CDR3 DNA is TGTGCCAGCAGTTTCCTGGTCGTGGGCCAGATCTACGAGCAGTACTTC. Translation: CASSFLVVGQIYEQYF.

This clone was seen a few times. The V and J genes are TRBV19 and TRBJ1-2, with D unresolved. The CDR3 is made up of 12 amino acids. Trimming took 7 bases from V and 8 from J, leaving 14 bases between them. Germline CDR1 and CDR2: LNHDA and SQIVND (reference sequence). CDR3 sequence: CASKVAGRGYTF. The DNA for the CDR3 is TGTGCCAGTAAAGTGGCGGGTAGAGGCTACACCTTC.

The V call is TRBV5-1, the J call TRBJ2-3; possible D gene TRBD2, 7 bases. CDR1 SGHRS and CDR2 YFSETQ come from the germline V gene. The V end lost 1 base, the J end lost 2 bases, and 8 bases lay between the germline ends. The CDR3 extends over 14 amino acids. Written as DNA, the CDR3 is TGCGCCAGCAGCTTGCGGGGGGCCACAGATACGCAGTATTTT. The encoded protein is CASSLRGATDTQYF.

CDR3 in DNA: TGCGCCAGCAGCCATGGGGGGAGCTCCTATAATTCACCCCTCCACTTT. Encoded protein: CASSHGGSSYNSPLHF. The rearrangement uses TRBV4-1 and TRBJ1-6, with D perhaps matching TRBD1 (5 bases). The V gene's germline CDR1 is MGHRA and CDR2 YSYEKL. Trimming pared 3 bases from V and 0 bases from J, leaving 9 bases between. The CDR3 contains 16 residues.

The chain is built from TRBV30 and TRBJ2-1, with D unresolved. V was pared by 1 base and J by 5 bases, with 9 bases between. The germline gives CDR1 GTSNPN, CDR2 SVGIG (reference sequence). This CDR3 is 13 amino acids long. CDR3 in amino acids: CAWSGPVNNEQFF. The CDR3 DNA follows: TGTGCCTGGAGTGGCCCGGTCAACAATGAGCAGTTCTTC.

The chain links TRBV11-2 to TRBJ2-7; 14 bases fit TRBD2. The CDR3 runs to 16 residues. Germline CDR1 and CDR2: SGHAT and FQNNGV. V shed 4 bases and J 0 bases; nucleotides not matched to a gene: 2. DNA for the CDR3: TGTGCCAGCAGCTCGGGACTAGCGGGAGACTCCTACGAGCAGTACTTC. Translating gives CASSSGLAGDSYEQYF.